This passage covers 18 T cell receptor beta chains from one sample sequenced in a study of low-dose radiotherapy and immunotherapy resistance in tumors. The time point denotes: after trial treatment. The treatment is: LDRT plus nivolumab, ipilimumab, low-dose cyclophosphamide and aspirin (RACIN trial). TRAV and TRBV primers primed cDNA for both TCRalpha and TCRbeta. For amplifying TCRs, the PCR ran for roughly 20 cycles with Phusion, which was used together with a constant-region primer and the adapter on the V primers. TCRdb recomputed calls from the reads with MiXCR, one row per CDR3 protein. The data show about 100,000 distinct CDR3 sequences, less than 25% seen once. This specimen was PBMCs, taken after low-dose radiotherapy plus immunotherapy. The receptors originated from a male donor with prostate cancer.

This clonotype was detected ten times or more. The chain combines TRBV20-1 with TRBJ2-5, with D unresolved. Germline CDR1 DFQATT, CDR2 SNEGSKA (reference sequence). This CDR3 contains 11 residues. Trimming shortened V by 3 bases and J by 3 bases, and 5 bases separated the two germline ends. The CDR3 reads CSASPKETQYF. The DNA for the CDR3 is TGCAGTGCTAGCCCTAAAGAGACCCAGTACTTC.

This clonotype has a handful of counts. CDR3 region: CASSLGTSRYEQYF. The CDR3 DNA follows: TGTGCCAGCAGCCTCGGGACTAGTCGCTACGAGCAGTACTTC. The chain uses TRBV3-1 and TRBJ2-7; 8 bases are a match to TRBD2. With 4 bases clipped from V and 3 bases from J, the junction kept 5 bases outside the gene matches. CDR1 is LGHDT, CDR2 YNNKEL, per germline (reference sequence). This CDR3 is 14 amino acids long.

The V gene is TRBV5-6, the J gene TRBJ2-7; 11 bases fit TRBD2. The CDR3 is 17 residues long. Per the germline V gene, CDR1 is SGHDT and CDR2 is YYEEEE. Trimming took 3 bases from V and 6 from J; bases not matched to a gene: 14. This chain's CDR3 is CASSSSGGSSPRGEQYF. CDR3 bases: TGTGCCAGCAGCTCTAGCGGGGGGTCATCCCCTCGAGGCGAGCAGTACTTC.

This clonotype showed up many times. The gene calls are TRBV11-2 and TRBJ1-1; no clear D gene. The germline CDR1 and CDR2 sequences are SGHAT and FQNNGV. There are 14 residues in the CDR3. Trimming cost V 4 bases and J 6 bases, with 15 bases left between them. This chain's CDR3 is CASSSETRRAEAFF. The CDR3 DNA sequence: TGTGCCAGCAGCTCCGAGACGCGGCGGGCTGAAGCTTTCTTT.

This clonotype was counted at least ten times. This chain links TRBV14 with TRBJ2-6; the D is unclear. The CDR3 contains 16 residues. CDR1 SGHDN and CDR2 FVKESK come from the germline V gene. Trimming left V 3 bases short and J 3 bases short, with 12 bases between. The CDR3: CASSQVFRRGANVLTF. As DNA, the CDR3 is TGTGCCAGCAGCCAGGTCTTCCGTCGTGGGGCCAACGTCCTGACTTTC.

The rearrangement joins TRBV11-3 to TRBJ2-7; either TRBD1 or TRBD2 may supply D (5 bases each). This CDR3 has 15 residues. Germline values: CDR1 SGHNT, CDR2 YENEEA. Trimming stripped 7 bases from V and 0 bases from J, with 16 bases between. CDR3 loop: CASTQSWDGSYEQYF. CDR3 in DNA: TGTGCCAGCACCCAGAGCTGGGACGGCTCCTACGAGCAGTACTTC.

This clonotype was seen many times. The V gene is TRBV7-8, the J gene TRBJ1-2, with D possibly matching TRBD1 (6 bases). The CDR3 is made up of 14 amino acids. Germline V lookup: CDR1 SGHVS, CDR2 FQNEAQ. Trimming removed 5 bases at V and 3 bases at J, with 13 bases between. CDR3 coding DNA: TGTGCCAGCAGCCCAACAGGGCACGACTATGGCTACACCTTC. The encoded protein is CASSPTGHDYGYTF. Supplemented by reference TRBV7-8 and TRBJ1-2, the full variable domain reads GAGVSQSPRYKVAKRGQDVALRCDPISGHVSLFWYQQALGQGPEFLTYFQNEAQLDKSGLPSDRFFAERPEGSVSTLKIQRTQQEDSAVYLCASSPTGHDYGYTFGSGTRLTVV.

This clonotype was detected many times. The rearrangement uses TRBV20-1 and TRBJ1-5; TRBD1 aligns across 7 bases. The germline V gene encodes CDR1 DFQATT and CDR2 SNEGSKA (reference sequence). Trimming took 5 bases from V and 2 from J; bases not matched to a gene: 9. CDR3 length: 15 amino acids. This CDR3 reads CSASRGGGGNQPQHF. DNA for the CDR3: TGCAGTGCTTCCAGGGGGGGAGGTGGCAATCAGCCCCAGCATTTT.

The V and J genes are TRBV29-1 and TRBJ1-5; 8 bases are a match to TRBD1. This CDR3 is built from 16 residues. V lost 6 bases and J lost 1; bases outside the gene matches: 11. Germline lookup yields CDR1 SQVTM and CDR2 ANQGSEA. CDR3 DNA sequence: TGCAGCGTCCTGACGCAGGGGGCGGGGAGCAATCAGCCCCAGCATTTT. Its translation is CSVLTQGAGSNQPQHF.

In this sample, this clonotype turned up many times. CDR3 amino acids: CASSGDQRTDTQYF. For the CDR3, the DNA is TGTGCCAGCAGTGGGGACCAACGGACAGATACGCAGTATTTT. This chain links TRBV6-4 with TRBJ2-3; the D gene could be TRBD1 or TRBD2 (5 bases each). Trimming removed 4 bases at V and 3 bases at J, with 11 bases between. The CDR3 extends over 14 amino acids. Germline V lookup: CDR1 MRHNA, CDR2 SNTAGT.

The chain uses TRBV3-1 and TRBJ2-5, with 8 bases aligning to TRBD2. Per the germline V gene, CDR1 is LGHDT and CDR2 is YNNKEL (reference sequence). V gave up 1 base and J gave up 1 base; unmatched junction bases: 8. This CDR3 is built from 17 residues. In DNA, the CDR3 is TGTGCCAGCAGCCAAGGGATAGCGGGGACCGGCCAAGAGACCCAGTACTTC. Its protein is CASSQGIAGTGQETQYF.

Comments on this clonotype: This is likely an artifact of a read error, given a far larger clone one base away. The chain uses TRBV6-2 or TRBV6-3 and TRBJ2-7, with no clear D. There are 14 residues in the CDR3. Germline lookup yields CDR1 MNHEY and CDR2 SVGEGT. The ends were cut back, 4 bases at V and 1 base at J, with 11 bases in the middle. The CDR3 protein is CASSLRPPSYEQYF. The CDR3 DNA follows: TGTGCCAGCAGTTTGAGACCTCCTTCCTACGAGCAGTACTTC.

The sample holds many counts of this clonotype. The chain has TRBV6-2 or TRBV6-3 and TRBJ1-4; D perhaps matches TRBD1 (5 bases). Germline values: CDR1 MNHEY, CDR2 SVGEGT. V lost 6 bases and J lost 10, with 12 bases in between. This CDR3 has 12 residues. The DNA of the CDR3 is TGTGCCAGCAGGGATCCGGGACCAAAACTGTTTTTT. Protein sequence: CASRDPGPKLFF.

DNA of the CDR3: TGTGCCGGGGGGACGGACAATCAGCCCCAGCATTTT. This sequence encodes CAGGTDNQPQHF. The chain carries TRBV10-3 and TRBJ1-5, with a possible D match to TRBD1 (5 bases). The CDR3 has 12 residues. The germline gives CDR1 ENHRY, CDR2 SYGVKD. Trimming took 11 bases from V and 3 from J, leaving 11 bases between them.

This clonotype was detected ten times or more. This rearrangement joins TRBV20-1 to TRBJ2-3, with a tentative D call TRBD2 (6 bases). V shed 7 bases and J shed 0 bases, with 20 bases lying between them. CDR3 size: 16 residues. Germline V CDR1 and CDR2: DFQATT, SNEGSKA (reference sequence). The CDR3 here is CSVLREAGSSTDTQYF. The CDR3 DNA is TGCAGTGTATTACGTGAGGCGGGGTCTAGCACAGATACGCAGTATTTT.

The rearrangement joins TRBV7-4 to TRBJ1-2; 7 bases line up with TRBD1. The CDR3 has 17 residues. Germline V gives CDR1 SGHVT, CDR2 SQSDAQ. The J segment lost 5 bases and the V segment lost 4 bases, leaving 16 bases of the junction unmatched. The CDR3 DNA reads as TGTGCCAGCAGCTGGATCCAAATCGGTACAGGGGAGTATGGCTACACCTTC. Translating it yields CASSWIQIGTGEYGYTF.

Remarks on this clonotype: A far larger clone is just one base off, so this is likely a read error. The J gene is TRBJ1-1, the V gene TRBV13; no definite D call. The V gene's germline CDR1 is PRHDT and CDR2 FYEKMQ (reference sequence). This CDR3 has 14 residues. In DNA form, the CDR3 reads TGTGTCACCAGCAGAGAAGGCCGTACTACTGAAGCTTTCTTT. This translates into CVTSREGRTTEAFF.

This clonotype showed up many times. V usage is TRBV27 and J usage is TRBJ2-2; 8 nucleotides agree with TRBD1. There are 16 residues in the CDR3. After removal of 7 bases from V and 1 base from J, the junction contained 8 bases not matched to a gene. From germline, CDR1 is MNHEY and CDR2 SMNVEV (reference sequence). CDR3 in amino acids: CASTAWTGRNTGELFF. The CDR3 DNA is TGTGCCAGCACCGCCTGGACAGGGAGGAACACCGGGGAGCTGTTTTTT.